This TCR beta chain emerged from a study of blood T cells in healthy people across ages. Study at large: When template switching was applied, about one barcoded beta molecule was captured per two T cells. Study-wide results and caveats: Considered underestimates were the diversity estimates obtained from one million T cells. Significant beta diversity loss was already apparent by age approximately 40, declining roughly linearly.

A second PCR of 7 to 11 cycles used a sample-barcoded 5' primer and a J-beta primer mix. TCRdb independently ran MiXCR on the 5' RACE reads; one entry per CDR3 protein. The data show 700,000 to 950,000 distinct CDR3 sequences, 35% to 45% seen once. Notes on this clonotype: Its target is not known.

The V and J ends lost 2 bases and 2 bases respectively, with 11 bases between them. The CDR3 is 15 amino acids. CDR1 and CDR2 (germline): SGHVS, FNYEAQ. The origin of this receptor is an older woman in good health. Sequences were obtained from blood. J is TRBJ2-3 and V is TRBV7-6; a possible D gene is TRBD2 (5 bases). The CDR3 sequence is CASSLLPGSTDTQYF. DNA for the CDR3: TGTGCCAGCAGCTTACTCCCGGGGTCCACAGATACGCAGTATTTT.